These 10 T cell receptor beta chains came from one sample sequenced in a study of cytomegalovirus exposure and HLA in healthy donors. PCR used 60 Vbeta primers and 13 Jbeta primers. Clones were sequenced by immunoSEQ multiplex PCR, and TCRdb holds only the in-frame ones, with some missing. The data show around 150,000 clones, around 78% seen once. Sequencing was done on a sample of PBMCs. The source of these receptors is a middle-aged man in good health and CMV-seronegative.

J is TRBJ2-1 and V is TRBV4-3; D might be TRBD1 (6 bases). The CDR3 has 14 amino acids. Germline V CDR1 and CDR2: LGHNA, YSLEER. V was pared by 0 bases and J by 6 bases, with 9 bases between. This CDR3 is CASSQDIGGNEQFF. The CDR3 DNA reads TGCGCCAGCAGCCAAGATATAGGGGGCAATGAGCAGTTCTTC.

CDR3 DNA: TGTGCCAGCAGTGCCGGACTTGTAGGCGATGAGCAGTTCTTC. It yields the protein CASSAGLVGDEQFF. The chain joins TRBV6-6 to TRBJ2-1, with TRBD2 as a possible D gene (5 bases). V lost 5 bases and J lost 8, with 16 bases in between. Germline assignment: CDR1 MNHNY and CDR2 SVGAGI (reference sequence). The CDR3 contains 14 residues.

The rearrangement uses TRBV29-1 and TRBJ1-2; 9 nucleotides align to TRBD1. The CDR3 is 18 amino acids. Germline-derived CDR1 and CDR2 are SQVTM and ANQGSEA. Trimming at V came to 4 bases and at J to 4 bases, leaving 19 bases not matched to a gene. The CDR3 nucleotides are TGCAGCGTTGTACCCGTGGTAACAGGGGGCCGTACAGGCTATGGCTACACCTTC. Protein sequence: CSVVPVVTGGRTGYGYTF.

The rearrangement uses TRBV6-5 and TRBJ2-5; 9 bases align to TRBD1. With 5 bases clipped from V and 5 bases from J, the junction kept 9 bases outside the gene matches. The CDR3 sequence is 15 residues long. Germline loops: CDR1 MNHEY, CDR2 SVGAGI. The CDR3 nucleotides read TGTGCCAGCAGTCCTGGGACAGGGCCCCGTGAGACCCAGTACTTC. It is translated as CASSPGTGPRETQYF.

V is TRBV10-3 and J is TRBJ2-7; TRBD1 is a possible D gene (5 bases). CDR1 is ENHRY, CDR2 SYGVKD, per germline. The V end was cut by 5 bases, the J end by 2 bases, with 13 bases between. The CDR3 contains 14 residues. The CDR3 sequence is CAISTQTETYEQYF. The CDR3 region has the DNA TGTGCCATCAGTACGCAGACAGAGACCTACGAGCAGTACTTC.

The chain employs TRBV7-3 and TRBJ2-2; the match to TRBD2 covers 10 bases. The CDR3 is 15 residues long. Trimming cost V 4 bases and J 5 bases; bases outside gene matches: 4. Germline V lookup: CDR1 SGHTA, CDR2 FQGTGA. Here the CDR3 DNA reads TGTGCCAGCAGCTGGACTAGCGGATTGACCGGGGAGCTGTTTTTT. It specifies CASSWTSGLTGELFF.

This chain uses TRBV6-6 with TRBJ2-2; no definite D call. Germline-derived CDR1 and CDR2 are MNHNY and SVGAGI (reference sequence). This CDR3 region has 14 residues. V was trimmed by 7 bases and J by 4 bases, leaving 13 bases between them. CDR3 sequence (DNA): TGTGCCAGCAACCCTAGGTCTCTCACCGGGGAGCTGTTTTTT. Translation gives CASNPRSLTGELFF.

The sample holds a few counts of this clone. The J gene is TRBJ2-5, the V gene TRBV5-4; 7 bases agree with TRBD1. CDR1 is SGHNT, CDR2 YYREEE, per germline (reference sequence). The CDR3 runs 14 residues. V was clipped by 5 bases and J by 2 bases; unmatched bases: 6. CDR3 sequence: CASRRDREQETQYF. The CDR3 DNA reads TGTGCCAGCAGACGAGACAGGGAACAAGAGACCCAGTACTTC.

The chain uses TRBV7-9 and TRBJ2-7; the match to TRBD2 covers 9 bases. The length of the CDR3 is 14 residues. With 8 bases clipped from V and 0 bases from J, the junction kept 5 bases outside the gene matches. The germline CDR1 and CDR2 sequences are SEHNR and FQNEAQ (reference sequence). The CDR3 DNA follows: TGTGCCAGCTTAGCGGGAGCTAGCTCCTACGAGCAGTACTTC. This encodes CASLAGASSYEQYF.

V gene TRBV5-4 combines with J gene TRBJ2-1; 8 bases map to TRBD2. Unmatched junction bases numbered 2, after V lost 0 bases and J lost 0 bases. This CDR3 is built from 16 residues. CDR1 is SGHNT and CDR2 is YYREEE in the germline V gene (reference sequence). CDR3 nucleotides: TGTGCCAGCAGCTTGGGGCGGGGGGTCTCCTACAATGAGCAGTTCTTC. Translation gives CASSLGRGVSYNEQFF.